The entry that follows covers one T cell receptor beta chain sequence. As yet, its antigen is unknown. CDR1 is KGHDR and CDR2 is SFDVKD in the germline V gene. V was clipped by 4 bases and J by 5 bases, with 13 bases between them. This CDR3 comprises 14 residues. The data originate from a study of T cell repertoires in cytomegalovirus infection. TCRdb reprocessed the reads via MiXCR and lists one record per CDR3 protein. The data hold about 890,000 distinct CDR3 sequences, with roughly 31% observed a single time. Whole-study findings and limits: There were HLA-C-restricted CMV-specific TCR beta clonotypes dominating the ex vivo response. Frequencies of public TCR beta families were cumulated, and this identified carriers of CMV plus the relevant HLA.

The sample consisted of cultured CD8+ T cells from PBMCs, taken from culture after CMV antigen stimulation. V and J are TRBV24-1 and TRBJ2-5; TRBD2 might be the D (5 bases). The receptor comes from a human donor in good health (CMV status not recorded). Some clones in this sample may be carry-over from other donors' samples. CDR3 sequence (DNA): TGTGCCACCAGTGACCCCGGACTCGGTGAGACCCAGTACTTC. Its protein product is CATSDPGLGETQYF.